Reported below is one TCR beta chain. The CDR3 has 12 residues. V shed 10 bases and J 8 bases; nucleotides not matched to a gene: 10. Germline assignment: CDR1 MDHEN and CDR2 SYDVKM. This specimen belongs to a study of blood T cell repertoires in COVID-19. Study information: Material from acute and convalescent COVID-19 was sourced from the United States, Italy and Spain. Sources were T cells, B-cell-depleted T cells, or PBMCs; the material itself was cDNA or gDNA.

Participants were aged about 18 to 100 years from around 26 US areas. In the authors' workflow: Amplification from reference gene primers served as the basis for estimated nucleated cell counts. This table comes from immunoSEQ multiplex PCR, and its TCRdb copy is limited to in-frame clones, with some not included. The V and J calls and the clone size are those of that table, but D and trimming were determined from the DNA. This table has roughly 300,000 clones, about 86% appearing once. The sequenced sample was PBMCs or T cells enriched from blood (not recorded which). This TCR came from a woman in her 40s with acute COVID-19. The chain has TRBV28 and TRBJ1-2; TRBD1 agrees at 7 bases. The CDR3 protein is CAITQGIGGYTF. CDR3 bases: TGTGCCATTACACAGGGGATTGGGGGCTACACCTTC.